The 26 T cell receptor beta chains presented below share a single source sample, sequenced in a study of blood T cell repertoires in COVID-19. Libraries were prepared by immunoSEQ multiplex PCR; TCRdb keeps only in-frame clonotypes and omits some of them. The repertoire has roughly 100,000 clones, 84% of them found once; the top ten carry 10% to 15%. Sequencing input: peripheral blood. The receptors were sampled from a human donor in a cohort sampled during active or convalescent COVID-19.

The chain recombines TRBV12-5 with TRBJ2-7, with TRBD2 matching over 13 bases. The CDR3 is 14 residues long. J lost 2 bases, V lost 6 bases, and 1 base had no gene match. Germline loops: CDR1 LGHNT, CDR2 FRNRAP. The CDR3 DNA is TGTGCTAGTGGACTAGCGGGGGGGCCCTACGAGCAGTACTTC. This translates into CASGLAGGPYEQYF.

This chain links TRBV30 with TRBJ1-5, with unresolved D. CDR1 and CDR2 (germline): GTSNPN, SVGIG (reference sequence). The CDR3 totals 17 residues. V was trimmed by 4 bases and J by 1 base, leaving 20 bases between them. For the CDR3, the DNA is TGTGCCTGGACCTCCCTCCCCATAACAGAGAGCAATCAGCCCCAGCATTTT. Translating it yields CAWTSLPITESNQPQHF.

The V and J genes are TRBV11-3 and TRBJ1-1; TRBD1 is a possible D gene (5 bases). The V gene lost 5 bases and the J gene lost 7 bases, with 20 bases spanning the gap. This CDR3 contains 15 residues. Germline values: CDR1 SGHNT, CDR2 YENEEA. CDR3 region: CASSPPSRVEGEAFF. Written as DNA, the CDR3 is TGTGCCAGCAGCCCTCCCTCCAGGGTGGAAGGTGAAGCTTTCTTT.

This clone was observed a handful of times. At the DNA level, this CDR3 is encoded by other sequences in the same sample as well. This chain joins TRBV11-3 and TRBJ2-1, with 7 bases identical to TRBD2. Germline CDR1 is SGHNT and CDR2 is YENEEA. Germline trimming cut 3 bases from V and 1 base from J; bases unmatched to any gene: 3. This CDR3 is built from 15 residues. This CDR3 reads CASSLGGLSYNEQFF. The CDR3 coding sequence is TGTGCCAGCAGCTTGGGGGGGTTATCCTACAATGAGCAGTTCTTC.

This rearrangement joins TRBV4-3 to TRBJ1-2, with unresolved D. The CDR3 runs to 15 residues. Trimming removed 0 bases at V and 3 bases at J, with 11 bases between. Germline V gene data show CDR1 as LGHNA and CDR2 as YSLEER. Here the CDR3 DNA reads TGCGCCAGCAGCCAAGAATTAGGGAGGGACTATGGCTACACCTTC. Amino acids: CASSQELGRDYGYTF.

The chain joins TRBV29-1 to TRBJ2-7; 10 bases fit TRBD1. CDR3 length: 13 residues. The trim removed 7 bases at V and 2 bases at J, leaving 5 bases unmatched. The germline gives CDR1 SQVTM, CDR2 ANQGSEA. The CDR3 loop reads CSGGGQGTYEQYF. The CDR3 DNA follows: TGCAGCGGTGGGGGACAGGGGACCTACGAGCAGTACTTC.

This chain links TRBV6-5 with TRBJ1-1; D is uncertain. Germline V gene sequence: CDR1 MNHEY, CDR2 SVGAGI. This CDR3 has 13 residues. Trimming cost V 0 bases and J 7 bases, with 9 bases left between them. The CDR3 coding sequence is TGTGCCAGCAGTTACTCACTAGGACTTGAAGCTTTCTTT. Translated, it gives CASSYSLGLEAFF.

The rearrangement joins TRBV5-4 to TRBJ2-3; TRBD2 matches at 11 bases. Germline-derived CDR1 and CDR2 are SGHNT and YYREEE (reference sequence). This CDR3 contains 17 residues. The trim removed 0 bases at V and 8 bases at J, leaving 11 bases unmatched. CDR3 sequence (DNA): TGTGCCAGCAGCTTGGCGACTAGCGGGACCTTTCAGGGTACGCAGTATTTT. Its translation: CASSLATSGTFQGTQYF.

This CDR3 reads CASSFGPNTEAFF. The DNA for the CDR3 is TGTGCCAGCAGCTTTGGGCCGAACACTGAAGCTTTCTTT. The rearrangement uses TRBV7-7 and TRBJ1-1, with unresolved D. Germline V gene sequence: CDR1 SSHAT, CDR2 FNYEAQ (reference sequence). CDR3 size: 13 residues. V gave up 3 bases and J gave up 1 base, with 6 bases separating them.

This clone was detected a few times. The chain is built from TRBV18 and TRBJ1-3; tentative D call: TRBD1 (5 bases). Germline V gene sequence: CDR1 KGHSH, CDR2 LQKENI. This CDR3 has 16 amino acids. V was pared by 3 bases and J by 4 bases, with 16 bases between. CDR3 nucleotides: TGTGCCAGCTCACCCCGAGTTGGGGCTTGGGGAAACACCATATATTTT. Residues: CASSPRVGAWGNTIYF.

This chain links TRBV7-6 with TRBJ2-5, with D uncertain. Per germline, CDR1 SGHVS and CDR2 FNYEAQ. The ends were cut back, 4 bases at V and 1 base at J, with 4 bases in the middle. The CDR3 runs to 12 residues. The CDR3 sequence: CASSSRQETQYF. In nucleotides, the CDR3 is TGTGCCAGCAGCTCCCGCCAAGAGACCCAGTACTTC.

The J gene is TRBJ1-1, the V gene TRBV10-2; D may be TRBD1 (5 bases). Per germline, CDR1 WSHSY and CDR2 SAAADI. With 5 bases removed from V and 0 bases from J, the gap between germline ends came to 16 bases. This CDR3 contains 16 residues. CDR3 sequence reads: CASSWGRRNMNTEAFF. The CDR3 DNA is TGCGCCAGCAGTTGGGGGAGGAGGAATATGAACACTGAAGCTTTCTTT.

In this sample, this clone turned up a few times. The rearrangement links TRBV5-1 to TRBJ2-4; 7 bases align to TRBD1. Unmatched junction bases numbered 13, after V lost 4 bases and J lost 0 bases. From germline, CDR1 is SGHRS and CDR2 YFSETQ. CDR3 length: 18 residues. The CDR3 here is CASSPEGRGGTAKNIQYF. The CDR3 DNA sequence: TGCGCCAGCAGCCCCGAGGGCCGAGGGGGCACAGCCAAAAACATTCAGTACTTC.

The chain recombines TRBV5-8 with TRBJ1-4; 8 bases fit TRBD1. CDR1 SGHTS and CDR2 YDEGEE come from the germline V gene. The CDR3 has 14 residues. Losses at the gene ends were 4 bases for V and 7 bases for J; bases not matched to a gene: 6. The CDR3, as DNA: TGTGCCAGCAGCGTCGGACAGGGAGGTGAAAAACTGTTTTTT. This sequence encodes CASSVGQGGEKLFF.

The chain recombines TRBV3-1 (or the pseudogene TRBV3-2) with TRBJ1-3, with TRBD1 matching over 7 bases. Trimming cost V 1 base and J 3 bases; bases outside gene matches: 0. The length of the CDR3 is 14 residues. The germline CDR1 and CDR2 sequences are LGHDT and YNNKEL (reference sequence). The CDR3 sequence is CASSQGTGGNTIYF. The CDR3 coding sequence is TGTGCCAGCAGCCAAGGGACAGGTGGAAACACCATATATTTT.

The genes are TRBV27 and TRBJ1-6; 9 bases match TRBD1. CDR3 length: 15 residues. CDR1 and CDR2 (germline): MNHEY, SMNVEV (reference sequence). Germline trimming cut 4 bases from V and 9 bases from J; bases unmatched to any gene: 7. Here the CDR3 reads CASSSGQGLGSPLHF. CDR3 bases: TGTGCCAGCAGTTCGGGACAGGGTTTAGGTTCACCCCTCCACTTT.

V usage is TRBV7-9 and J usage is TRBJ1-4; D call uncertain. This CDR3 comprises 14 residues. The V end was cut by 3 bases, the J end by 5 bases, with 10 bases between. The germline gives CDR1 SEHNR, CDR2 FQNEAQ (reference sequence). The CDR3 DNA reads as TGTGCCAGCAGCTTTCCGGAGAAAAATGAAAAACTGTTTTTT. Protein: CASSFPEKNEKLFF.

The table lists this clone with a count of one. The chain combines TRBV6-6 with TRBJ1-2; 7 bases fit TRBD1. Trimming at V came to 2 bases and at J to 4 bases, leaving 7 bases not matched to a gene. This CDR3 spans 15 amino acids. The germline gives CDR1 MNHNY, CDR2 SVGAGI (reference sequence). In DNA, the CDR3 is TGTGCCAGCAGTTACACAGGGGAAGGGAGCTATGGCTACACCTTC. This sequence encodes CASSYTGEGSYGYTF.

This rearrangement joins TRBV9 to TRBJ2-3; 7 bases are a match to TRBD2. In germline, CDR1 is SGDLS, CDR2 YYNGEE. The CDR3 is 14 amino acids. The trim removed 1 base at V and 6 bases at J, leaving 5 bases unmatched. For the CDR3, the DNA is TGTGCCAGCAGCGTACAAAGGGGAGGGGATACGCAGTATTTT. It translates to CASSVQRGGDTQYF. Full variable domain (rest looked up from reference TRBV9 and TRBJ2-3): DSGVTQTPKHLITATGQRVTLRCSPRSGDLSVYWYQQSLDQGLQFLIQYYNGEERAKGNILERFSAQQFPDLHSELNLSSLELGDSALYFCASSVQRGGDTQYFGPGTRLTVL.

As DNA, the CDR3 is TGTGCCAGCAGCCTAGAGGAGGGTTATAGCAATCAGCCCCAGCATTTT. Its protein is CASSLEEGYSNQPQHF. The chain links TRBV7-6 to TRBJ1-5; D remains unclear. The CDR3 length is 16 residues. The germline V and J ends were trimmed by 5 bases and 0 bases, with 14 bases remaining between them. The germline CDR1 and CDR2 sequences are SGHVS and FNYEAQ. The complete variable domain, with remaining parts taken from reference TRBV7-6 and TRBJ1-5, reads GAGVSQSPRYKVTKRGQDVALRCDPISGHVSLYWYRQALGQGPEFLTYFNYEAQQDKSGLPNDRFSAERPEGSISTLTIQRTEQRDSAMYRCASSLEEGYSNQPQHFGDGTRLSIL.

The CDR3 nucleotides are TGTGCCAGCAGCTTAGCGTCGACAGGCTACGAGCAGTACTTC. Translated: CASSLASTGYEQYF. The chain joins TRBV7-9 to TRBJ2-7; a possible D gene is TRBD1 (6 bases). The CDR3 extends over 14 amino acids. Trimming stripped 0 bases from V and 3 bases from J, with 9 bases between. Germline V gene lookup returns CDR1 SEHNR and CDR2 FQNEAQ (reference sequence).

The rearrangement links TRBV18 to TRBJ1-6, with D perhaps matching TRBD1 (5 bases). CDR3 length: 13 residues. CDR1 KGHSH and CDR2 LQKENI come from the germline V gene. The V end lost 3 bases, the J end lost 10 bases, and 10 bases lay between the germline ends. The CDR3 DNA follows: TGTGCCAGCTCACCTGCGGACATCTCACCCCTCCACTTT. It encodes CASSPADISPLHF.

The CDR3 here is CASSPYAGGRSYEQYF. CDR3 DNA: TGTGCCAGCAGCCCCTACGCTGGGGGCCGATCCTACGAGCAGTACTTC. The chain joins TRBV7-9 to TRBJ2-7; D might be TRBD1 (6 bases). The V end lost 5 bases, the J end lost 1 base, and 18 bases lay between the germline ends. The germline V gene has CDR1 SEHNR and CDR2 FQNEAQ (reference sequence). The CDR3 extends over 16 amino acids.

This sequence joins TRBV28 and TRBJ2-3; perhaps TRBD1 as D (5 bases). The germline V gene has CDR1 MDHEN and CDR2 SYDVKM. The V and J ends lost 6 bases and 0 bases respectively, with 16 bases between them. The CDR3 length is 16 residues. CDR3 nucleotides: TGTGCCAGCAGCAAACACAGGATTTCTAGCACAGATACGCAGTATTTT. This sequence encodes CASSKHRISSTDTQYF.

The chain joins TRBV21-1 to TRBJ1-1; the D segment call TRBD1 is taken from the table without a DNA check. TRBV21-1 is tagged as a pseudogene. This CDR3 has 16 residues. The DNA for the CDR3 is TGTGCCAGCAGCAAGGGGGACAGGACCCCGAACACTGAAGCTTTCTTT. Translated: CASSKGDRTPNTEAFF.

This chain uses TRBV4-2 with TRBJ2-7; D might be TRBD1 (6 bases). The CDR3 is 14 residues long. Per germline, CDR1 LGHNA and CDR2 YNFKEQ. V was shortened by 3 bases and J by 2 bases, with 11 bases between the two germline ends. The CDR3 sequence: CASSHLDRTYEQYF. CDR3 nucleotide sequence: TGTGCCAGCAGCCATCTGGACAGAACCTACGAGCAGTACTTC.